This T cell receptor (beta chain) was identified during a study of cytomegalovirus exposure and HLA in healthy donors. Study context: Unique TCR beta sequences numbering approximately 100 million came from around 180 million T cells in an earlier analysis. Regarding the study as a whole: Diagnosis of cytomegalovirus status made by the classifier reportedly showed high specificity and sensitivity. Analysis was carried out at a later point, and it linked a missense DCLRE1C variant to TCR beta V- and J-gene trimming.

The PCR contained 60 Vbeta and 13 Jbeta primers. The method was immunoSEQ multiplex PCR; TCRdb's version includes in-frame clones alone and lacks a portion of them. The sample lists about 190,000 clones, just under 75% occurring once. In the case of this clone: Its antigen is as yet unknown.

This clonotype was obtained from a man aged 25 to 40 in good health and CMV-seropositive. The sequencing sample was made of PBMCs.

The CDR3 region is CASSSIPLASGELFF. CDR3 DNA: TGTGCCAGCAGCTCAATTCCACTAGCCTCCGGGGAGCTGTTTTTT. The chain employs TRBV7-9 and TRBJ2-2, with D possibly TRBD2 on 6 matching bases. Trimming removed 4 bases from V and 6 bases from J, with 15 bases in between. Germline CDR1 and CDR2: SEHNR and FQNEAQ (reference sequence). The CDR3 has 15 residues.